Below, one T cell receptor (beta chain) is given with its context. The record originates from a study of blood T cell repertoires in COVID-19. Study as a whole: Specimens from acute and convalescent COVID-19 originated in the United States, Italy and Spain. Nucleic acid was either cDNA or gDNA, and it came from T cells, B-cell-depleted T cells, or PBMCs.

In germline, CDR1 is MNHNS, CDR2 SASEGT. The CDR3 has 15 amino acids. V was pared by 3 bases and J by 2 bases, with 13 bases between. Original processing notes: Amplified reference gene primers provided the basis for estimating nucleated cell counts. Profiling relied on immunoSEQ multiplex PCR, and the TCRdb table lists in-frame clones only, not all of them. V and J calls and clone size come straight from that table; D and trimming were deduced from the DNA. The data contain roughly 80,000 clones, less than 90% of them singletons. This TCR derives from a man older than 75 in a cohort sampled during active COVID-19. The rearrangement joins TRBV6-1 to TRBJ1-2; no clear D. The sequenced sample consisted of peripheral blood. The CDR3 DNA reads TGTGCCAGCAGTGATACCTTAGCTCCAAACTATGGCTACACCTTC. This encodes CASSDTLAPNYGYTF.